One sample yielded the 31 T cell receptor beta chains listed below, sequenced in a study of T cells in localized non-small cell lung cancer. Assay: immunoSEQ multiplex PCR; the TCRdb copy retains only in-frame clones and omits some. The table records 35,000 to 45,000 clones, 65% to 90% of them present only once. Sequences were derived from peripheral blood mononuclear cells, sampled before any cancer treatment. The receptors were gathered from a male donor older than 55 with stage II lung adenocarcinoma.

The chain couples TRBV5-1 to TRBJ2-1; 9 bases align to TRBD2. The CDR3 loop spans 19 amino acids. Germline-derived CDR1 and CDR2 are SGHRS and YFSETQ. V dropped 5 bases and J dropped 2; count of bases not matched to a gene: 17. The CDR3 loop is CASSTDTQGGGRAYNEQFF. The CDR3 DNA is TGCGCCAGCAGTACCGATACGCAGGGTGGCGGGAGGGCCTACAATGAGCAGTTCTTC. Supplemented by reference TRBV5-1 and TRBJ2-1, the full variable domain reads KAGVTQTPRYLIKTRGQQVTLSCSPISGHRSVSWYQQTPGQGLQFLFEYFSETQRNKGNFPGRFSGRQFSNSRSEMNVSTLELGDSALYLCASSTDTQGGGRAYNEQFFGPGTRLTVL.

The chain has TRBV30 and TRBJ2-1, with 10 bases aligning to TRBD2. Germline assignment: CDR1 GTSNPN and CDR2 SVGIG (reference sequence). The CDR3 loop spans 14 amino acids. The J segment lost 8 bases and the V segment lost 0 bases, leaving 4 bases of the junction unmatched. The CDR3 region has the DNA TGTGCCTGGAGTGTACGGCTAGCGGGAGATGAGCAGTTCTTC. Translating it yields CAWSVRLAGDEQFF.

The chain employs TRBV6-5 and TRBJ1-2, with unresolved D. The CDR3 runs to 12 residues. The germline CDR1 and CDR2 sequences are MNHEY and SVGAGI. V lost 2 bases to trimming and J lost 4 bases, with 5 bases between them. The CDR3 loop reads CASSYRPYGYTF. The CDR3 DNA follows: TGTGCCAGCAGTTACAGGCCCTATGGCTACACCTTC.

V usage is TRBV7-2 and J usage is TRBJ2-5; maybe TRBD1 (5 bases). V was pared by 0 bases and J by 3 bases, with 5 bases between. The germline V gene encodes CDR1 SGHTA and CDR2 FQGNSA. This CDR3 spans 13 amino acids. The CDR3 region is CASSLAREETQYF. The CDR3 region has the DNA TGTGCCAGCAGCTTAGCCAGGGAAGAGACCCAGTACTTC.

CDR3 bases: TGTGCCAGCAGGCAGGGACAGCACACTGAAGCTTTCTTT. It specifies CASRQGQHTEAFF. This chain joins TRBV14 and TRBJ1-1; 7 nucleotides line up with TRBD1. CDR1 SGHDN and CDR2 FVKESK come from the germline V gene. There are 13 residues in the CDR3. With V trimmed by 6 bases and J by 3 bases, 4 bases remained unmatched.

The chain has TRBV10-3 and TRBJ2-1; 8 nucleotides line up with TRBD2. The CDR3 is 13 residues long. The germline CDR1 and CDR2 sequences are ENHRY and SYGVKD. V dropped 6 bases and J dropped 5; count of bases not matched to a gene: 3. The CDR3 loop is CAIRDGGDNEQFF. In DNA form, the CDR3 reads TGTGCCATCAGGGACGGGGGGGACAATGAGCAGTTCTTC.

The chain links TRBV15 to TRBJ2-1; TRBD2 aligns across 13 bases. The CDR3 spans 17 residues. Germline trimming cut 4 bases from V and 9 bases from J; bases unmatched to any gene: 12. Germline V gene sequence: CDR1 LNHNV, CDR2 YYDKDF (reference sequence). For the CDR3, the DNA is TGTGCCACCAGCACCCGGACTAGCGGGAGAATAGGGGGTGAGCAGTTCTTC. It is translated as CATSTRTSGRIGGEQFF.

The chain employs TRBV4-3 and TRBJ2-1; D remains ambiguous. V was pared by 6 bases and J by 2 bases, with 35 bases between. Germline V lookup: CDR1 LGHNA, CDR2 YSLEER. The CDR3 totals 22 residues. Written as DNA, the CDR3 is TGCGCCAGCAGTTATAAAACACGGAAAGGAACTGGGGTGATCAAAACCTACAATGAGCAGTTCTTC. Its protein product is CASSYKTRKGTGVIKTYNEQFF.

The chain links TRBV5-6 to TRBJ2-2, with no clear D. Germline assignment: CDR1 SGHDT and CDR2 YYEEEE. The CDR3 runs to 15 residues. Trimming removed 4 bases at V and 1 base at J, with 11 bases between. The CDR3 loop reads CASSRLGQNTGELFF. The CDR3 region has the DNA TGTGCCAGCAGCCGACTCGGCCAGAACACCGGGGAGCTGTTTTTT.

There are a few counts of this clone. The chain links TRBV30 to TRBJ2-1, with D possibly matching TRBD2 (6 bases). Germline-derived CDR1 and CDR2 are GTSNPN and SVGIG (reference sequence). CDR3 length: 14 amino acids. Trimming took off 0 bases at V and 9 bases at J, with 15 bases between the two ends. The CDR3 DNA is TGTGCCTGGAGTGTCCGGAGGGAGTTTATTGAGCAGTTCTTC. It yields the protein CAWSVRREFIEQFF.

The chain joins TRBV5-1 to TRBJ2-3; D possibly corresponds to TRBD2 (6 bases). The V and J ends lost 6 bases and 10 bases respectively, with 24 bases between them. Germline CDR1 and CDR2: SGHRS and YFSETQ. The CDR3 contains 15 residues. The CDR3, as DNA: TGCGCCAGCACCTGGGTTGGAGGGAATAGTGATCCGCAGTATTTT. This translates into CASTWVGGNSDPQYF.

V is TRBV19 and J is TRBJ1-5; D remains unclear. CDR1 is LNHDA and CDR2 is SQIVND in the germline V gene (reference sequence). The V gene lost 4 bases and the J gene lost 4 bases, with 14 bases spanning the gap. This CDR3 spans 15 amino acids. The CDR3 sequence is CASSKVGETNQPQHF. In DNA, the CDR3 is TGTGCCAGTAGTAAGGTTGGGGAAACAAATCAGCCCCAGCATTTT. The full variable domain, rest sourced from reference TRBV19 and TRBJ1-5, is DGGITQSPKYLFRKEGQNVTLSCEQNLNHDAMYWYRQDPGQGLRLIYYSQIVNDFQKGDIAEGYSVSREKKESFPLTVTSAQKNPTAFYLCASSKVGETNQPQHFGDGTRLSIL.

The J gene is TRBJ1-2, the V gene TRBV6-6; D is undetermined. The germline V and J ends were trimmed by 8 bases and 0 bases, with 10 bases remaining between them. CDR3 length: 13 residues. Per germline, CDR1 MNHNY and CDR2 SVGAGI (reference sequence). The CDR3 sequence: CASSPSANYGYTF. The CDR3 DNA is TGTGCCAGCTCCCCTTCAGCTAACTATGGCTACACCTTC.

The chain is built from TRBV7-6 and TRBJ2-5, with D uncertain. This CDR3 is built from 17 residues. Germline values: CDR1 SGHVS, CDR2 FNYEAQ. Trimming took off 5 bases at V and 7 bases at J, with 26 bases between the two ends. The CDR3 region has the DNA TGTGCCAGCAGCCATCCGGTTCGTTTAGCACTCTCGGGGACCCAGTACTTC. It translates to CASSHPVRLALSGTQYF. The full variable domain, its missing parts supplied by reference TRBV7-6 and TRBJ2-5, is GAGVSQSPRYKVTKRGQDVALRCDPISGHVSLYWYRQALGQGPEFLTYFNYEAQQDKSGLPNDRFSAERPEGSISTLTIQRTEQRDSAMYRCASSHPVRLALSGTQYFGPGTRLLVL.

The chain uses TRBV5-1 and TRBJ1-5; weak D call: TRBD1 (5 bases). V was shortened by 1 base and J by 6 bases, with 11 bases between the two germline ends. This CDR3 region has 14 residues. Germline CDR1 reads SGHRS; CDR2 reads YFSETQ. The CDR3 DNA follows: TGCGCCAGCAGCTTGATAGGGGACGGTCAGCCCCAGCATTTT. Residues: CASSLIGDGQPQHF.

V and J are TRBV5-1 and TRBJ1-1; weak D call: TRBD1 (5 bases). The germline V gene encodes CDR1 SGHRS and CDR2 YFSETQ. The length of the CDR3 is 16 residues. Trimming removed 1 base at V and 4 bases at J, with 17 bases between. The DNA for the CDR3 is TGCGCCAGCAGCTTGTTGTCTGGGGGTTATAGCACTGAAGCTTTCTTT. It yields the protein CASSLLSGGYSTEAFF.

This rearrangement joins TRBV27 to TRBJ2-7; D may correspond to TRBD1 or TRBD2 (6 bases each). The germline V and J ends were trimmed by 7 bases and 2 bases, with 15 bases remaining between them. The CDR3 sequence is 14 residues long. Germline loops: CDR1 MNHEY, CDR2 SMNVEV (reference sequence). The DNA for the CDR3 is TGTGCCAGCACCCAAGTAGGGGGGACCTACGAGCAGTACTTC. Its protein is CASTQVGGTYEQYF.

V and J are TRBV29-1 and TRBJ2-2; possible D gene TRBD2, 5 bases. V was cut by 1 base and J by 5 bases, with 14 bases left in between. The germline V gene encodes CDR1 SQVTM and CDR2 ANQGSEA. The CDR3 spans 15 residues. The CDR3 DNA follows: TGCAGCGTTGAAGTGATGATAACGGGGACCGGGGAGCTGTTTTTT. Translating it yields CSVEVMITGTGELFF.

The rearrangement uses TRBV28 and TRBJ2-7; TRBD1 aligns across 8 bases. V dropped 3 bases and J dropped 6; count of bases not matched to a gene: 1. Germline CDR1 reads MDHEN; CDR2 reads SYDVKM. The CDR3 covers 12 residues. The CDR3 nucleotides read TGTGCCAGCAGTTTTACAGGGGGCGAGCAGTACTTC. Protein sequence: CASSFTGGEQYF.

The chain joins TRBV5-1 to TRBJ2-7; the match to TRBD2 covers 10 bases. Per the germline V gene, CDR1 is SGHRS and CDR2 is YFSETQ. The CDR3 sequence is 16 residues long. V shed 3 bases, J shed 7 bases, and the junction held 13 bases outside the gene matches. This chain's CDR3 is CASSSSGLAARREQYF. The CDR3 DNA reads TGCGCCAGCAGCTCCTCCGGACTAGCGGCCCGTAGGGAGCAGTACTTC.

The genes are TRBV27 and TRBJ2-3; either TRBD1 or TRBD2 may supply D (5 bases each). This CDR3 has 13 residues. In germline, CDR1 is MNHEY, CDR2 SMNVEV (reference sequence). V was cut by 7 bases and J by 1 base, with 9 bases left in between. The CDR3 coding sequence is TGTGCCAGCATTCTGGGGGGCACAGATACGCAGTATTTT. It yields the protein CASILGGTDTQYF.

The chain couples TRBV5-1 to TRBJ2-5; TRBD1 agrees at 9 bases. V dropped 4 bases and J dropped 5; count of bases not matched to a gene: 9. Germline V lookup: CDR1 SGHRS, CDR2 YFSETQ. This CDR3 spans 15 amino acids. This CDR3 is CASSDDRGFFETQYF. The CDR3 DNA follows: TGCGCCAGCAGCGACGACAGGGGGTTTTTCGAGACCCAGTACTTC.

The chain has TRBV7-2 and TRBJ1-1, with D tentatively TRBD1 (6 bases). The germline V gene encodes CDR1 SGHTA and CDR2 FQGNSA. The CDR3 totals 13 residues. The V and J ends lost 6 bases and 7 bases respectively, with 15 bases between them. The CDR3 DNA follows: TGTGCCAGCAGGCAAGGGGGTACTGGTGAAGCTTTCTTT. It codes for CASRQGGTGEAFF.

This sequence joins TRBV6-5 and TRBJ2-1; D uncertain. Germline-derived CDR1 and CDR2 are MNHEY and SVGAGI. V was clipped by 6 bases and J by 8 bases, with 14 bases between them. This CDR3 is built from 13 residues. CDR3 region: CASSYAINYEQFF. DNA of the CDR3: TGTGCCAGCAGCTACGCCATAAACTATGAGCAGTTCTTC.

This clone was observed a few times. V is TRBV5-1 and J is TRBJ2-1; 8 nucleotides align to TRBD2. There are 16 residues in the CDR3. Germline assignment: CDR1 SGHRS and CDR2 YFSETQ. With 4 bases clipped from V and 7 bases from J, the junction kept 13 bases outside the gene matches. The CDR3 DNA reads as TGCGCCAGCAGCAAGGGACTAGGGGTTGGCGGGAATGAGCAGTTCTTC. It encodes CASSKGLGVGGNEQFF. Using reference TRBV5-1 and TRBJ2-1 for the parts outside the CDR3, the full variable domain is KAGVTQTPRYLIKTRGQQVTLSCSPISGHRSVSWYQQTPGQGLQFLFEYFSETQRNKGNFPGRFSGRQFSNSRSEMNVSTLELGDSALYLCASSKGLGVGGNEQFFGPGTRLTVL.

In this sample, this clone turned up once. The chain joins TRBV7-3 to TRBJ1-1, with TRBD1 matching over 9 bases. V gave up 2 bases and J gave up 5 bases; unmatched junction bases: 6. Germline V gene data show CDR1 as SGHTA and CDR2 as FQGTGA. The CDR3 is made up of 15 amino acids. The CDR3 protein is CASSLFGQGMTEAFF. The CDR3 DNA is TGTGCCAGCAGCTTATTTGGACAGGGGATGACTGAAGCTTTCTTT.

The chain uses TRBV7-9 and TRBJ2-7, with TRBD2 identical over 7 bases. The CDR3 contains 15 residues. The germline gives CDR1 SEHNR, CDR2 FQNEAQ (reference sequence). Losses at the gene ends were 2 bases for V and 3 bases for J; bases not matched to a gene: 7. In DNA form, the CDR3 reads TGTGCCAGCAGCTTACAGAAACTAGCGATCTACGAGCAGTACTTC. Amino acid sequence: CASSLQKLAIYEQYF.

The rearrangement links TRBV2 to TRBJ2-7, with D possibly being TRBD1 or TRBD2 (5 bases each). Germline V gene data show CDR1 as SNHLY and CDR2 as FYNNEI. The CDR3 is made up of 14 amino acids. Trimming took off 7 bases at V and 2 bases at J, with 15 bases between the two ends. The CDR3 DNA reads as TGTGCCAGCAAGCCGGGACCCGCGACCTACGAGCAGTACTTC. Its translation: CASKPGPATYEQYF.

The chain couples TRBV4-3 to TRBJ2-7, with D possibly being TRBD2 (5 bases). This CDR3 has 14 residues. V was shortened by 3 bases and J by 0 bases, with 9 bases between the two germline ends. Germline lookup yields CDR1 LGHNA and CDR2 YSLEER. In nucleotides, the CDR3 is TGCGCCAGCAGCCAGGACTGGGACTCCTACGAGCAGTACTTC. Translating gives CASSQDWDSYEQYF.

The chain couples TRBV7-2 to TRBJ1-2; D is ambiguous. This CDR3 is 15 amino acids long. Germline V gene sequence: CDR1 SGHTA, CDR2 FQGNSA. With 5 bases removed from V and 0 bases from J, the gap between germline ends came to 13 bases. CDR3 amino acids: CASSRREGSNYGYTF. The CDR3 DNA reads TGTGCCAGCAGCCGGAGGGAAGGTTCTAACTATGGCTACACCTTC.

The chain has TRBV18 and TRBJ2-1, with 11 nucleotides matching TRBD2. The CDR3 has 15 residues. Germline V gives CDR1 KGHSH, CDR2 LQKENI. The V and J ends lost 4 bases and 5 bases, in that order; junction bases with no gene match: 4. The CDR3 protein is CASSLLAGVDNEQFF. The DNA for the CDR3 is TGTGCCAGCTCACTACTAGCGGGAGTGGACAATGAGCAGTTCTTC.